A single sample is the source of the 9 T cell receptor beta chains below, sequenced in a study of molecular identifiers for immune sequencing clone quantification. TCRdb re-derived calls from the PCR reads in MiXCR, one entry per CDR3 protein. The profile shows approximately 20,000 distinct CDR3 sequences, about a fifth of them singletons. Sequenced material: naive CD8+ T cells from blood, with Jurkat cell RNA spiked in. Indicated subset: FACS-sorted CD8+CD4-CCR7+CD45RA+ naive T cells. The receptors derive from a human donor in good health. Some libraries in this study had Jurkat cell RNA spiked in.

There are a few counts of this clonotype. This sequence joins TRBV20-1 and TRBJ2-7, with TRBD2 matching over 7 bases. J lost 2 bases, V lost 1 base, and 17 bases had no gene match. Germline V gene data show CDR1 as DFQATT and CDR2 as SNEGSKA (reference sequence). The CDR3 length is 18 residues. The CDR3 DNA reads TGCAGTGCTAGAGGCGGGGGTGGGGTAAGGGCGGACCCCTACGAGCAGTACTTC. Protein: CSARGGGGVRADPYEQYF.

The table lists this clonotype with many counts. The V gene is TRBV12-3 or TRBV12-4, the J gene TRBJ2-1; 8 bases match TRBD1. V lost 4 bases, J lost 1 base, and 3 bases stayed unmatched. This CDR3 comprises 15 residues. The chain's CDR3 is CASSYTGGSYNEQFF. Written as DNA, the CDR3 is TGTGCCAGCAGTTACACAGGGGGTTCCTACAATGAGCAGTTCTTC.

A few counts support this clonotype. The genes are TRBV10-2 and TRBJ2-7; 14 bases are shared with TRBD2. Germline values: CDR1 WSHSY, CDR2 SAAADI. The J segment lost 0 bases and the V segment lost 7 bases, leaving 8 bases of the junction unmatched. The CDR3 sequence is 17 residues long. The CDR3 region is CASIGTSGSFASYEQYF. As DNA, the CDR3 is TGCGCCAGCATCGGGACTAGCGGGAGTTTTGCCTCCTACGAGCAGTACTTC.

V and J are TRBV20-1 and TRBJ2-7, with 13 positions matching TRBD2. The CDR3 is 16 amino acids. CDR1 and CDR2 from the germline V gene are DFQATT and SNEGSKA (reference sequence). After removal of 4 bases from V and 5 bases from J, the junction contained 11 bases not matched to a gene. The CDR3 protein is CSAKRPLAGGPHEQYF. CDR3 sequence (DNA): TGCAGTGCTAAACGACCACTAGCGGGAGGGCCCCACGAGCAGTACTTC.

Remarks on this clonotype: An end of the junction differs from the germline gene, which may be a read error. The chain uses TRBV13 and TRBJ2-7; TRBD2 might be the D (5 bases). The CDR3 spans 13 residues. Germline V lookup: CDR1 PRHDT, CDR2 FYEKMQ (reference sequence). CDR3 amino acids: CASSGPDSYGQYF. CDR3 coding DNA: TGTGCCAGCAGCGGGCCGGACTCCTACGGGCAGTACTTC.

This clonotype was seen ten or more times. The chain couples TRBV4-3 to TRBJ2-7; 13 bases map to TRBD2. The CDR3 length is 19 residues. The germline gives CDR1 LGHNA, CDR2 YSLEER. The V segment lost 0 bases and the J segment 0 bases; nucleotides outside the gene matches: 8. CDR3 loop: CASSQDDTSGRDSSYEQYF. In nucleotides, the CDR3 is TGCGCCAGCAGCCAAGACGATACTAGCGGGAGGGATAGCTCCTACGAGCAGTACTTC.

This clonotype was found many times. The chain couples TRBV7-3 to TRBJ1-2, with D unclear. This CDR3 comprises 13 residues. Germline V gene sequence: CDR1 SGHTA, CDR2 FQGTGA. V was shortened by 7 bases and J by 4 bases, with 13 bases between the two germline ends. The CDR3 is CASTPDGSYGYTF. CDR3 coding DNA: TGTGCCAGCACCCCAGACGGTTCCTATGGCTACACCTTC.

This clonotype was seen at least ten times. The CDR3 loop is CSANVGGSPYEQYF. The CDR3 region has the DNA TGCAGTGCTAACGTCGGGGGAAGCCCCTACGAGCAGTACTTC. This chain joins TRBV20-1 and TRBJ2-7; weak D call: TRBD2 (6 bases). The CDR3 runs 14 residues. Germline CDR1 DFQATT, CDR2 SNEGSKA (reference sequence). The V end was cut by 4 bases, the J end by 2 bases, with 15 bases between.

This clonotype was counted a few times. J is TRBJ1-1 and V is TRBV28, with 8 nucleotides matching TRBD1. The junction had 7 bases not matched to a gene; V was cut back by 6 bases and J by 4 bases. The CDR3 totals 14 residues. The germline V gene encodes CDR1 MDHEN and CDR2 SYDVKM. This CDR3 reads CASRRQGYGTEAFF. As DNA, the CDR3 is TGTGCCAGCAGACGACAGGGGTACGGCACTGAAGCTTTCTTT.